Included here is one TCR beta chain sequence, with context. The antigen is unknown. This sample was included in a study of blood T cells in healthy people across ages. Study-wide results and limits: Aged donors had fewer naive CD4+ cells and lower diversity than long-lived donors.

A second 7 to 11 cycle PCR used barcoded and J-beta primers. From the 5' RACE reads, TCRdb called clonotypes with MiXCR, one entry per CDR3 protein. The sample consists of hundreds of thousands of distinct CDR3 sequences, over 40% of them appearing once. CDR1 and CDR2 (germline): SNHLY, FYNNEI. The CDR3 contains 13 residues. Unmatched junction bases numbered 7, after V lost 11 bases and J lost 5 bases. This chain connects TRBV2 to TRBJ2-1; 9 bases are a match to TRBD2. Sequences were obtained from blood. This receptor was taken from an elderly woman in good health. CDR3 nucleotides: TGTGCCGTCTCAAGCGGGAGGAACAATGAGCAGTTCTTC. Amino acids: CAVSSGRNNEQFF.